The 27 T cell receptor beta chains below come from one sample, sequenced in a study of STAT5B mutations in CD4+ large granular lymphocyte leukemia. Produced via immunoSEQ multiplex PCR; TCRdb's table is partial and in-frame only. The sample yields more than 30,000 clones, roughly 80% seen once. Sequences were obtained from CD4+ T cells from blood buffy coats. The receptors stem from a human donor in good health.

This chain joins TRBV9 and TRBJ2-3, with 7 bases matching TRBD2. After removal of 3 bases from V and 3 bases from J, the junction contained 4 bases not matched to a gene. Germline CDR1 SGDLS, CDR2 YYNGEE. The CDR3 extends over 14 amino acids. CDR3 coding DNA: TGTGCCAGCAGCGGCGGGAGAGGTACAGATACGCAGTATTTT. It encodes CASSGGRGTDTQYF.

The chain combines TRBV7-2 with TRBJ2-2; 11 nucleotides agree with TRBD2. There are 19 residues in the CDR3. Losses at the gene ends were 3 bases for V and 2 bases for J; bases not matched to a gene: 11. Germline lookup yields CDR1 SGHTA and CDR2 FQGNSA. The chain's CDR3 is CASSLGRGTSGGNTGELFF. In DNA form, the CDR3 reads TGTGCCAGCAGCTTGGGGAGGGGTACTAGCGGGGGCAACACCGGGGAGCTGTTTTTT.

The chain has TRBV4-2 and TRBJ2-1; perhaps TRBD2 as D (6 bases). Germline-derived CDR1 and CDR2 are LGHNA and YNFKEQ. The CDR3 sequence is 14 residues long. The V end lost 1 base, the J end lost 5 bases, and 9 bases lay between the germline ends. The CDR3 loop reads CASSQAGDHNEQFF. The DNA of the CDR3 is TGTGCCAGCAGCCAAGCGGGAGACCACAATGAGCAGTTCTTC.

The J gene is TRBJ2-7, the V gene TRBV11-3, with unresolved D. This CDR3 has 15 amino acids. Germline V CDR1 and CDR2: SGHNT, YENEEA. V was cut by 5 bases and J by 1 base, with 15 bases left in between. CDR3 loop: CASSTRGGSSYEQYF. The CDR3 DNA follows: TGTGCCAGCAGCACCCGAGGCGGCAGTTCCTACGAGCAGTACTTC.

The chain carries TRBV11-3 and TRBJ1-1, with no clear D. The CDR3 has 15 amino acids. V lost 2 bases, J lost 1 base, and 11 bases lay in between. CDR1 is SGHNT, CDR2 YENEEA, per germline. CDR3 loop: CASSLIPVENTEAFF. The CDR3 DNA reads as TGTGCCAGCAGCTTAATTCCGGTTGAGAACACTGAAGCTTTCTTT.

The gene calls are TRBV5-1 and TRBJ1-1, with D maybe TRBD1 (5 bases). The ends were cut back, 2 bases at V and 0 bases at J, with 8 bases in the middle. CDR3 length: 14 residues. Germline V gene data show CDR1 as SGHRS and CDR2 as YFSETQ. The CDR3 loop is CASSFGRVNTEAFF. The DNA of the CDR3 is TGCGCCAGCAGCTTCGGCAGGGTGAACACTGAAGCTTTCTTT.

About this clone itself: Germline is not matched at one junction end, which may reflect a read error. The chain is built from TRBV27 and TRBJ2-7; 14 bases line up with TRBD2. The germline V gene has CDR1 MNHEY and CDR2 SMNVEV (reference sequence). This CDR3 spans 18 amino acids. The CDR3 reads CASSRTGTSGSATYGQYF. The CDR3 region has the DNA TGTGCCAGCAGTCGAACCGGGACTAGCGGGAGTGCGACCTACGGGCAGTACTTC.

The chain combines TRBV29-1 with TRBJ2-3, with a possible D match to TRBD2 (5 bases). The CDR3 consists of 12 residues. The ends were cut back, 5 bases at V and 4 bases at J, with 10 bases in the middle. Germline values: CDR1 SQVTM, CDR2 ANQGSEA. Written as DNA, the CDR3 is TGCAGCGTTCTACTAGTTCCAGATACGCAGTATTTT. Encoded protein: CSVLLVPDTQYF.

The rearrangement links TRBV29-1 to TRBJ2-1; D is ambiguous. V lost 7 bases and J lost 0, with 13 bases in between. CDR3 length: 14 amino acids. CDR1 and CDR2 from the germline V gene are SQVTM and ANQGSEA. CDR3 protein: CSALSPYSYNEQFF. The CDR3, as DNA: TGCAGCGCCCTGTCACCCTACTCCTACAATGAGCAGTTCTTC.

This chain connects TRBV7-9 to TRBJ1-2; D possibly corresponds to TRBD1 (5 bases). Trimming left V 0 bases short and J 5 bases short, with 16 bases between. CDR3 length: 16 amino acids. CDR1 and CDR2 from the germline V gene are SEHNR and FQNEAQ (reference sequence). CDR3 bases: TGTGCCAGCAGCTTAGCCGGGGCTGGGGGTCTTTATGGCTACACCTTC. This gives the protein CASSLAGAGGLYGYTF.

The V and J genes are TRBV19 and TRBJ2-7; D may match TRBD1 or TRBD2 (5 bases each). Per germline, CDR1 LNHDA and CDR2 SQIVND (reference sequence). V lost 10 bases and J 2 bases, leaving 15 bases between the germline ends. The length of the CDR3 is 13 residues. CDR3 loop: CATSRGLTYEQYF. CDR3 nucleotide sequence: TGTGCCACCTCGAGGGGCCTCACCTACGAGCAGTACTTC.

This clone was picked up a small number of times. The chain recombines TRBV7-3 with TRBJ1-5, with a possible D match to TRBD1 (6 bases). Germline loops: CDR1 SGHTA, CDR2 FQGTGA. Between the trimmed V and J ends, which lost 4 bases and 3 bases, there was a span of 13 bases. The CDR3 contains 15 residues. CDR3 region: CASSSTGTLNQPQHF. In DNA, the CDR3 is TGTGCCAGCAGCTCCACCGGGACACTCAATCAGCCCCAGCATTTT.

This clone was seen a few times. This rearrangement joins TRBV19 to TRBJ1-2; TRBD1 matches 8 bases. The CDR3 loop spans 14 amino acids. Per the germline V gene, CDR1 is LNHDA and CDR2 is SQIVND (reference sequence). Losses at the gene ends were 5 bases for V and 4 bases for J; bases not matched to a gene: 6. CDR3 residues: CASSGPGQVYGYTF. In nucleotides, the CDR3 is TGTGCCAGTAGTGGTCCGGGACAGGTCTATGGCTACACCTTC.

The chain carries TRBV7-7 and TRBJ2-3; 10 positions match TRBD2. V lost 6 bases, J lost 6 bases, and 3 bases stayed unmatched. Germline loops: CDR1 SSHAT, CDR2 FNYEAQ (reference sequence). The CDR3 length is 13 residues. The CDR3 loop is CASSGSGRDTQYF. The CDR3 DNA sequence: TGTGCCAGCAGTGGTAGCGGGAGGGATACGCAGTATTTT.

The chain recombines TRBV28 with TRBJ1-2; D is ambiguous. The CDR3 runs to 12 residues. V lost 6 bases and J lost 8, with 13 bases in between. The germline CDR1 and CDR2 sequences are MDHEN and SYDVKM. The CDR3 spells CASRPPSLGYTF. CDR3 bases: TGTGCCAGCAGACCCCCGTCTCTAGGCTACACCTTC.

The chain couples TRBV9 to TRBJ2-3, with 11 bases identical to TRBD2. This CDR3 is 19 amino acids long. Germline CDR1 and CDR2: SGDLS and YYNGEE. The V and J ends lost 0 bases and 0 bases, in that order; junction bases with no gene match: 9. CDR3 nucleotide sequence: TGTGCCAGCAGCGTAGCTCCTAGCGGGGGGTCTACTAGCACAGATACGCAGTATTTT. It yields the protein CASSVAPSGGSTSTDTQYF.

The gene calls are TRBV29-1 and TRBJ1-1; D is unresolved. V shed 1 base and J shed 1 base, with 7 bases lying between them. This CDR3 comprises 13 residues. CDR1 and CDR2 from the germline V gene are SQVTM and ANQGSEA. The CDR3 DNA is TGCAGCGTTGAAGTGCAGAGGAACACTGAAGCTTTCTTT. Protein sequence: CSVEVQRNTEAFF.

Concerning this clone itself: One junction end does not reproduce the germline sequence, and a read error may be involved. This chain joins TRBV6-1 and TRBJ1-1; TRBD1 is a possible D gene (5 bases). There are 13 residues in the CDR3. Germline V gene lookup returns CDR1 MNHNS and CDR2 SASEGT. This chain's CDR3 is CASSEAKGWGAFF. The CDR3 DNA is TGTGCCAGCAGCGAAGCCAAAGGATGGGGGGCTTTCTTT.

The CDR3, as DNA: TGCGCCAGCAGCCCAGGGAGATATGGCTACACCTTC. The encoded protein is CASSPGRYGYTF. The chain joins TRBV4-1 to TRBJ1-2; maybe TRBD1 (5 bases). CDR1 and CDR2 (germline): MGHRA, YSYEKL. The V gene lost 4 bases and the J gene lost 5 bases, with 8 bases spanning the gap. This CDR3 spans 12 amino acids.

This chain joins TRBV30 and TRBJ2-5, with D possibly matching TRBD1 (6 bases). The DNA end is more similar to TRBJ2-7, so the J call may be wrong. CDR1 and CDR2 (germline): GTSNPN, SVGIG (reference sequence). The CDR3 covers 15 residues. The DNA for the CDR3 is TGTGCCTGGAGTGTACAGGGCAGGTCGACCTACGAGCAGTACTTC. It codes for CAWSVQGRSTYEQYF.

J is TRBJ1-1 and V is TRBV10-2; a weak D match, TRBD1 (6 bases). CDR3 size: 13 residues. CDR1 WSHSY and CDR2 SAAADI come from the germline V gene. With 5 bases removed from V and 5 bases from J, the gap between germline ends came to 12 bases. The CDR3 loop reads CASSQGTRTEAFF. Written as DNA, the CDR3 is TGCGCCAGCAGTCAGGGGACAAGGACTGAAGCTTTCTTT.

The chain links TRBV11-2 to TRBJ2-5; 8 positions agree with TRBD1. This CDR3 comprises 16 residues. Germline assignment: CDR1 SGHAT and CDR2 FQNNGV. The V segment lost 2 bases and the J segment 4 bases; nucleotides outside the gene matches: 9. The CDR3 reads CASSLTPGGGRETQYF. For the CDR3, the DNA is TGTGCCAGCAGCTTAACCCCAGGGGGCGGGCGAGAGACCCAGTACTTC.

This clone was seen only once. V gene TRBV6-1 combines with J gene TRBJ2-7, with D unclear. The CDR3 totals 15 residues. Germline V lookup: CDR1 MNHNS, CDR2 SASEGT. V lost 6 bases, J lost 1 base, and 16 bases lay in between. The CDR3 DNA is TGTGCCAGCAGCCCGATACCGGCCAGGTCCTACGAGCAGTACTTC. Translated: CASSPIPARSYEQYF.

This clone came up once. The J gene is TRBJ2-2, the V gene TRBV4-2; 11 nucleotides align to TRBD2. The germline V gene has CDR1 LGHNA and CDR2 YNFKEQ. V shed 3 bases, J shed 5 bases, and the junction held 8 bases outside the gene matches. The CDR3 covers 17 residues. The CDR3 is CASSHGGGTSGTGELFF. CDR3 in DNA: TGTGCCAGCAGCCATGGGGGGGGGACTAGCGGAACCGGGGAGCTGTTTTTT.

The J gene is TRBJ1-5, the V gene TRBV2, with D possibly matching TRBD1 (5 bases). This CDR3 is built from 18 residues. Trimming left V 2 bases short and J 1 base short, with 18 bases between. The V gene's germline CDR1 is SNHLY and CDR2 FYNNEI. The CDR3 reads CASSETWWAGSSNQPQHF. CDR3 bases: TGTGCCAGCAGTGAAACATGGTGGGCAGGGTCGAGCAATCAGCCCCAGCATTTT.

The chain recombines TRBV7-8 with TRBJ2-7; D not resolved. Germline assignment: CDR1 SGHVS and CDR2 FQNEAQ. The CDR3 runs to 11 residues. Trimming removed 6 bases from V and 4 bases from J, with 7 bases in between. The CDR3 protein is CASSSLYEQYF. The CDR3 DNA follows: TGTGCCAGCAGTTCATTGTACGAGCAGTACTTC.

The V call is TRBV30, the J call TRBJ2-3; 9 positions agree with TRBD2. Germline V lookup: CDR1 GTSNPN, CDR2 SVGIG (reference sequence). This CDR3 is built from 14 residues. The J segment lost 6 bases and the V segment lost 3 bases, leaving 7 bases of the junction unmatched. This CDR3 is CAWRAGGPWDTQYF. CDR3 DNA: TGTGCCTGGAGGGCGGGAGGGCCATGGGATACGCAGTATTTT.